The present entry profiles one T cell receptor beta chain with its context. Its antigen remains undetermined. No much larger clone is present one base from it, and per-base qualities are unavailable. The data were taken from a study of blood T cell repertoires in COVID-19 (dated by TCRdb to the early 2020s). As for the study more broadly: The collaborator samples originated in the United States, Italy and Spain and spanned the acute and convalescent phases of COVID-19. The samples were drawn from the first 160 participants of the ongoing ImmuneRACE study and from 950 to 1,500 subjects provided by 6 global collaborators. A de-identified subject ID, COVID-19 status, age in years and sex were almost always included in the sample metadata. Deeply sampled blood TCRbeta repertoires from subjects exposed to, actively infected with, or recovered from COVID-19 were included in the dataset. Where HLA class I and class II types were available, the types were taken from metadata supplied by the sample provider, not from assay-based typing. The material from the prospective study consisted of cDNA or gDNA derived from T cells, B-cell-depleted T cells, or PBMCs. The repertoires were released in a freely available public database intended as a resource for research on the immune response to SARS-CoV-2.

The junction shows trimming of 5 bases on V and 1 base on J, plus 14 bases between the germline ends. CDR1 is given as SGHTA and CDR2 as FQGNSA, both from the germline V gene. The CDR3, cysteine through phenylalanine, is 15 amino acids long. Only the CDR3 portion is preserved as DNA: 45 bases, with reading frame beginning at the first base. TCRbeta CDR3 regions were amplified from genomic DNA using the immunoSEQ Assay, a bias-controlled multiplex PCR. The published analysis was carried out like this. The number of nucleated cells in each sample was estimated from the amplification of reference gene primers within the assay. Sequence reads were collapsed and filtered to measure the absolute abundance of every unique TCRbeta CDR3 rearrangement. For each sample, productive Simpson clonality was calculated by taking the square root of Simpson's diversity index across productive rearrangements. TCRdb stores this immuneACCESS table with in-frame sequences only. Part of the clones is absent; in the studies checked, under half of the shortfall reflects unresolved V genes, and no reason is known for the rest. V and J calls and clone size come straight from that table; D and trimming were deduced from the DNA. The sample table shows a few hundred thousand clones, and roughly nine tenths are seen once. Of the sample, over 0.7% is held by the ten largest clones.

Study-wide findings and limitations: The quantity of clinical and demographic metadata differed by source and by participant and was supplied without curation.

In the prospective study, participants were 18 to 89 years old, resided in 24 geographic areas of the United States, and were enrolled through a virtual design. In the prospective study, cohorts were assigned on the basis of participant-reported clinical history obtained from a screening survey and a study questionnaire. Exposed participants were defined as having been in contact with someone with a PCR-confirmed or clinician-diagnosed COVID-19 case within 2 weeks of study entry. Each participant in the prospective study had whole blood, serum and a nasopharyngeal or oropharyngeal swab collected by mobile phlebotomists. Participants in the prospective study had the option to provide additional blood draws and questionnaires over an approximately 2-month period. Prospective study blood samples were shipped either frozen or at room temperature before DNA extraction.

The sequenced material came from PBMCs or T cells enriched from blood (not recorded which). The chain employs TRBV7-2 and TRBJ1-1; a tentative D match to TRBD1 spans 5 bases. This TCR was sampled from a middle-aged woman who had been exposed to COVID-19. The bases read TGTGCCAGCAGCCGCGGGGGACTCCAGAACACTGAAGCTTTCTTT. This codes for CASSRGGLQNTEAFF.